The 8 T cell receptor beta chains presented below share a single source sample, sequenced in a study of blood T cell repertoires in COVID-19 (dated by TCRdb to the early 2020s). The library was made by the immunoSEQ multiplex PCR assay. Held by TCRdb, this immuneACCESS table contains in-frame sequences only and omits some clones. Under half of the omission traces to an unresolved V gene where checked; the cause of the rest is unknown. In all, the sample holds about 310,000 clones, and roughly 87% of those were seen once. Clones ranked in the top ten supply 1% of the sample. The source material was peripheral blood. Receptor source: a man in his fifties or sixties with active or convalescent COVID-19.

For this clone: This sample also contains other DNA sequences that code for the same CDR3. The chain carries TRBV9 and TRBJ1-2; possible D gene TRBD1, 6 bases. The CDR3 contains 13 residues. The V end was cut by 3 bases, the J end by 1 base, with 7 bases between. Germline loops: CDR1 SGDLS, CDR2 YYNGEE. This CDR3 is CASSAQGNYGYTF. The DNA for the CDR3 is TGTGCCAGCAGCGCACAGGGTAACTATGGCTACACCTTC.

V usage is TRBV21-1 and J usage is TRBJ2-1; the table assigns TRBD1, which was not confirmed against the DNA. TRBV21-1 represents a pseudogene. CDR3 length: 17 residues. CDR3 coding DNA: TGTGCCAGCAGCACCCAGGACGGACACAGCTCCTACAATGAGCAGTTCTTC. It encodes CASSTQDGHSSYNEQFF.

The rearrangement links TRBV9 to TRBJ2-1; possible D gene TRBD2, 6 bases. The CDR3 is made up of 16 amino acids. The V gene lost 0 bases and the J gene lost 2 bases, with 12 bases spanning the gap. Germline V lookup: CDR1 SGDLS, CDR2 YYNGEE. The CDR3 reads CASSVGGSGTYNEQFF. The DNA for the CDR3 is TGTGCCAGCAGCGTAGGCGGTAGCGGTACCTACAATGAGCAGTTCTTC. Complete variable domain (other parts from reference TRBV9 and TRBJ2-1): DSGVTQTPKHLITATGQRVTLRCSPRSGDLSVYWYQQSLDQGLQFLIQYYNGEERAKGNILERFSAQQFPDLHSELNLSSLELGDSALYFCASSVGGSGTYNEQFFGPGTRLTVL.

The rearrangement joins TRBV7-2 to TRBJ1-2; TRBD1 aligns across 7 bases. V gave up 7 bases and J gave up 4 bases; unmatched junction bases: 12. The CDR3 consists of 15 residues. Germline CDR1 and CDR2: SGHTA and FQGNSA. The CDR3 bases are TGTGCCAGCACGCCTCAGGGGGAAGGGGTCTATGGCTACACCTTC. Protein product: CASTPQGEGVYGYTF.

A remark on this clone: The sample has other DNA sequences that encode this CDR3 too. The chain is built from TRBV18 and TRBJ1-1, with TRBD1 matching 8 bases. The CDR3 is 13 amino acids. V gave up 5 bases and J gave up 4 bases; unmatched junction bases: 3. The germline CDR1 and CDR2 sequences are KGHSH and LQKENI. The CDR3, as DNA: TGTGCCAGCTCAGGAACAGGGGGCACTGAAGCTTTCTTT. Encoded protein: CASSGTGGTEAFF.

There are a few counts of this clone. The rearrangement uses TRBV27 and TRBJ1-1; 7 bases fit TRBD1. The CDR3 sequence is 14 residues long. The V gene end was trimmed by 5 bases and the J gene end by 6 bases; junction bases not matched to a gene: 9. Germline lookup yields CDR1 MNHEY and CDR2 SMNVEV (reference sequence). The CDR3 reads CASSLFTGDPEAFF. The CDR3 DNA reads TGTGCCAGCAGTCTCTTTACAGGGGACCCTGAAGCTTTCTTT.

J is TRBJ2-7 and V is TRBV5-1; 12 nucleotides line up with TRBD1. The CDR3 runs to 14 residues. Trimming cost V 4 bases and J 6 bases; bases outside gene matches: 5. CDR1 and CDR2 (germline): SGHRS, YFSETQ. Here the CDR3 DNA reads TGCGCCAGCAGCCAGGGACAGGGGGCCGGCGAGCAGTACTTC. This gives the protein CASSQGQGAGEQYF.

The chain links TRBV4-1 to TRBJ2-3; 7 bases align to TRBD2. The ends lost 0 bases at V and 1 base at J; junction bases unmatched: 4. The CDR3 runs to 16 residues. From germline, CDR1 is MGHRA and CDR2 YSYEKL. The CDR3 sequence is CASSQDWLAGTDTQYF. CDR3 nucleotides: TGCGCCAGCAGCCAAGATTGGCTAGCGGGCACAGATACGCAGTATTTT.